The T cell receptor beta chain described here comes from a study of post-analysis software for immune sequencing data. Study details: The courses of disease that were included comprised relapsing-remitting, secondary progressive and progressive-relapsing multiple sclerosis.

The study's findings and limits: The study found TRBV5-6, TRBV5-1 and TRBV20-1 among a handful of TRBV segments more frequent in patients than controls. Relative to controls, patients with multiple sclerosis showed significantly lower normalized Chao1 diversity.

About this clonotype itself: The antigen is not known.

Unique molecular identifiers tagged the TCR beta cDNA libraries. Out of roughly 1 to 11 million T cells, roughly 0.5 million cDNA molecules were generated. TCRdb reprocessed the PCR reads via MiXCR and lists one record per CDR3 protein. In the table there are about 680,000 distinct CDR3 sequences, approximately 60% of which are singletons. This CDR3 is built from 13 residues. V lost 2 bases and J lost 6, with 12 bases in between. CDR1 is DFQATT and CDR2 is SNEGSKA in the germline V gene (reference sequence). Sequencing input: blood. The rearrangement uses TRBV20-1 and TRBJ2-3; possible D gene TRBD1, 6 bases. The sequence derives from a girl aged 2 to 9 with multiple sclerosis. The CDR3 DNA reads TGCAGTGCTAGAAGTCTGGGGGCGGATACGCAGTATTTT. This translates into CSARSLGADTQYF.